The rows below give T cell receptor beta chains drawn from one sample of a study of siplizumab effects on memory and regulatory T cells. Using immunoSEQ multiplex PCR, the repertoire was profiled, and TCRdb retains in-frame clones only, with some absent. The data contain around 110,000 clones, about 94% of them singletons. Sequenced sample: non-Treg CD4+ T cells sorted from blood. These TCRs come from a human donor in good health. Each CDR3 is given with its conserved first and last residue. The D gene is left open where the match is weak. Size values are once, few and many counts, or a class for expanded clones, and some rows have none.

- once TRBJ2-5 TRBV18 CASSPPGLSETQYF TGTGCCAGCTCACCACCGGGCCTTAGCGAGACCCAGTACTTC
- - TRBJ2-1 TRBV19 CASSIGIYNEQFF TGTGCCAGTAGTATCGGGATTTACAATGAGCAGTTCTTC
- once TRBJ1-3 TRBV18 CASSPLGHASGNTIYF TGTGCCAGCTCACCACTGGGACATGCATCTGGAAACACCATATATTTT
- - TRBJ2-5 TRBV19 CASSIGPGASWETQYF TGTGCCAGTAGTATCGGTCCAGGGGCTAGCTGGGAGACCCAGTACTTC
- - TRBJ1-2 TRBV5-1 CASSSGTPANYGYTF TGCGCCAGCAGCTCGGGGACTCCCGCTAACTATGGCTACACCTTC
TRBD1 - TRBJ1-2 TRBV6-1 CASSGRDRGRDGYTF TGTGCCAGCAGTGGCCGGGACAGGGGAAGAGATGGCTACACCTTC
- - TRBJ1-3 TRBV7-9 CASSSRGPTGNTIYF TGTGCCAGCAGCTCCAGGGGCCCCACTGGAAACACCATATATTTT
- - TRBJ1-3 TRBV9 CASSVGGGRTGNTIYF TGTGCCAGCAGCGTAGGAGGGGGGCGGACTGGAAACACCATATATTTT
- - TRBJ2-6 TRBV7-9 CANGQGSDSGANVLTF TGTGCTAACGGGCAGGGCTCAGACTCTGGGGCCAACGTCCTGACTTTC
- - TRBJ2-5 TRBV5-1 CASSLGGTVETQYF TGCGCCAGCAGCTTGGGCGGGACTGTGGAGACCCAGTACTTC
TRBD2 - TRBJ2-7 TRBV7-9 CASSLSGATYEQYF TGTGCCAGCAGCCTTAGCGGGGCAACCTACGAGCAGTACTTC
- - TRBJ2-7 TRBV5-6 CASSASRGSYEQYF TGTGCCAGCAGCGCCTCCCGAGGGTCCTACGAGCAGTACTTC
TRBD1 - TRBJ2-3 TRBV5-1 CASSITGVTRPDTQYF TGCGCCAGCAGCATCACAGGGGTAACCCGCCCAGATACGCAGTATTTT
- - TRBJ2-5 TRBV25-1 CASSEPTRVETQYF TGTGCCAGCAGTGAACCCACCCGAGTGGAGACCCAGTACTTC
- - TRBJ1-6 TRBV4-1 CASSPGRGIRVSPLHF TGCGCCAGCAGCCCAGGTCGGGGAATCAGAGTTTCACCCCTCCACTTT
- - TRBJ2-2 TRBV11-2 CASISFWRGTGELFF TGTGCCAGCATAAGTTTTTGGAGGGGAACCGGGGAGCTGTTTTTT
- - TRBJ2-5 TRBV6-5 CASSTRPGGAETQYF TGTGCCAGCAGTACCAGACCTGGGGGGGCCGAGACCCAGTACTTC
- - TRBJ2-3 TRBV7-9 CASSLVLASSTDTQYF TGTGCCAGCAGCTTAGTCCTAGCGTCTAGCACAGATACGCAGTATTTT
TRBD2 - TRBJ2-1 TRBV7-6 CASSRLAGPRYNEQFF TGTGCCAGCAGCCGACTAGCGGGACCTAGATACAATGAGCAGTTCTTC
- once TRBJ2-6 TRBV18 CASSPQGPSGANVLTF TGTGCCAGCTCACCACAGGGCCCCTCTGGGGCCAACGTCCTGACTTTC
TRBD2 - TRBJ2-1 TRBV18 CASSPLAGGLNEQFF TGTGCCAGCTCACCGCTAGCGGGGGGGCTTAATGAGCAGTTCTTC
TRBD2 once TRBJ2-3 TRBV11-1 CASSVLAGGSTDTQYF TGTGCCAGCAGCGTACTAGCGGGAGGTAGCACAGATACGCAGTATTTT
- - TRBJ2-7 TRBV7-2 CASSPNPGAGEQYF TGTGCCAGCAGCCCAAACCCTGGGGCGGGGGAGCAGTACTTC
- once TRBJ1-2 TRBV25-1 CASSETGTANYGYTF TGTGCCAGCAGTGAAACCGGGACGGCTAACTATGGCTACACCTTC
TRBD1 - TRBJ1-5 TRBV6-1 CASRKPTGQDQPQHF TGTGCCAGCAGGAAACCGACAGGGCAGGATCAGCCCCAGCATTTT
- - TRBJ1-3 TRBV2 CASRDRGGTGNTIYF TGTGCCAGCAGGGACCGGGGGGGGACTGGAAACACCATATATTTT
TRBD1 - TRBJ2-7 TRBV5-1 CASSSGTVLYEQYF TGCGCCAGCAGCTCCGGGACAGTCTTGTACGAGCAGTACTTC
TRBD1 few TRBJ1-6 TRBV5-4 CASSPWDRVHSPLHF TGTGCCAGCAGCCCCTGGGACAGGGTGCATTCACCCCTCCACTTT
- - TRBJ1-3 TRBV11-3 CASSSRGNGNTIYF TGTGCCAGCAGCTCCAGGGGAAATGGAAACACCATATATTTT
- - TRBJ1-1 TRBV11-2 CASSLNAGNTEAFF TGTGCCAGCAGCTTAAACGCAGGGAACACTGAAGCTTTCTTT
- - TRBJ2-3 TRBV6-1 CASSALRGDGGTQYF TGTGCCAGCAGTGCCCTAAGAGGAGACGGAGGTACGCAGTATTTT
- - TRBJ1-1 TRBV6-5 CASSYRLINTEAFF TGTGCCAGCAGTTACCGGTTGATTAACACTGAAGCTTTCTTT
- - TRBJ1-1 TRBV7-3 CASSPGGNTEAFF TGTGCCAGCAGCCCCGGGGGGAACACTGAAGCTTTCTTT
- - TRBJ1-2 TRBV5-6 CASSPLGRDGYTF TGTGCCAGCAGCCCGCTTGGCCGTGATGGCTACACCTTC
- once TRBJ1-1 TRBV6-1 CAREMRDNTEAFF TGTGCCAGAGAGATGCGGGACAACACTGAAGCTTTCTTT
- few TRBJ1-1 TRBV19 CASRKTDYLNTEAFF TGTGCCAGTAGAAAGACAGACTACTTGAACACTGAAGCTTTCTTT
- - TRBJ1-1 TRBV6-1 CASSETPEGTEAFF TGTGCCAGCAGTGAAACTCCCGAGGGGACTGAAGCTTTCTTT
- - TRBJ1-6 TRBV6-1 CASTWDGDYNSPLHF TGTGCCAGCACTTGGGACGGCGACTATAATTCACCCCTCCACTTT
- - TRBJ2-3 TRBV6-1 CASRVPGGTDTQYF TGTGCCAGCAGAGTCCCAGGGGGCACAGATACGCAGTATTTT
- - TRBJ2-2 TRBV5-1 CASSLSGAGGELFF TGCGCCAGCAGCTTGTCAGGGGCTGGCGGGGAGCTGTTTTTT
- - TRBJ1-5 TRBV29-1 CSAEGRISHQPQHF TGCAGCGCGGAGGGACGGATTAGCCATCAGCCCCAGCATTTT
- - TRBJ1-4 TRBV5-1 CASTLEKLFF TGCGCCAGCACCTTGGAAAAACTGTTTTTT
TRBD1 - TRBJ2-5 TRBV19 CASSDRGRETQYF TGTGCCAGTAGCGACAGGGGTCGAGAGACCCAGTACTTC
TRBD1 - TRBJ2-7 TRBV6-6 CASSYPGQGTYGEQYF TGTGCCAGCAGTTACCCCGGACAGGGTACTTACGGGGAGCAGTACTTC
- few TRBJ1-5 TRBV5-6 CASSPGQHQPQHF TGTGCCAGCAGCCCAGGACAGCATCAGCCCCAGCATTTT
- - TRBJ1-1 TRBV2 CASSAMDTEAFF TGTGCCAGCAGTGCAATGGACACTGAAGCTTTCTTT
- - TRBJ1-1 TRBV7-9 CASSFRPQGYTEAFF TGTGCCAGCAGCTTTAGGCCACAGGGTTACACTGAAGCTTTCTTT
- - TRBJ1-6 TRBV30 CAWSVREVGSPLHF TGTGCCTGGAGTGTCCGGGAAGTTGGATCACCCCTCCACTTT
- once TRBJ1-4 TRBV1 CTSSQSGYKEKLFF TGCACCAGCAGCCAATCAGGGTATAAAGAAAAACTGTTTTTT
- once TRBJ2-5 TRBV15 CATSRDLPRLGADGKTQYF TGTGCCACCAGCAGAGATCTTCCGAGGCTGGGAGCAGACGGGAAGACCCAGTACTTC
- - TRBJ1-1 TRBV19 CATLRQGMNTEAFF TGTGCCACCCTCCGGCAGGGGATGAACACTGAAGCTTTCTTT
TRBD2 once TRBJ2-7 TRBV10-3 CAISESQREVSYEQYF TGTGCCATCAGTGAGTCGCAGCGGGAGGTCTCCTACGAGCAGTACTTC
- - TRBJ2-3 TRBV4-2 CASSQSGTDTQYF TGTGCCAGCAGCCAGTCCGGGACAGATACGCAGTATTTT
TRBD1 - TRBJ2-7 TRBV6-5 CASSWGQAYEQYF TGTGCCAGCAGTTGGGGACAGGCCTACGAGCAGTACTTC